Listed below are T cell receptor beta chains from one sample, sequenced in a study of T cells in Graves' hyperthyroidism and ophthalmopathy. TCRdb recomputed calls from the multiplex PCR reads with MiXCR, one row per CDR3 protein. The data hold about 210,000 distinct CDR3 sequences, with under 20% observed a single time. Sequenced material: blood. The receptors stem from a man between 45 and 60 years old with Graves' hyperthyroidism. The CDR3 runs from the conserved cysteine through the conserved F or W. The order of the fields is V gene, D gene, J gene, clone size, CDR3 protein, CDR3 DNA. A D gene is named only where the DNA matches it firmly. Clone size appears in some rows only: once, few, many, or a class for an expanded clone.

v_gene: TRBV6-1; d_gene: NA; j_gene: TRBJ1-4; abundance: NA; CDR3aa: CASSEPSDSNEKLFF; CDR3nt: TGTGCCAGCAGTGAACCGTCGGACTCTAATGAAAAACTGTTTTTT
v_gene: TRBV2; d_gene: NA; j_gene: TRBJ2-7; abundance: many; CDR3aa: CASSVGWMLYEQYF; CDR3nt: TGTGCCAGCAGTGTCGGGTGGATGCTCTACGAGCAGTACTTC
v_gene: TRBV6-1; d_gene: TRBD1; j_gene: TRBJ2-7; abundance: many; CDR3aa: CASNLRTGAEQYF; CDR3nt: TGTGCCAGCAACCTTCGAACAGGGGCCGAGCAGTACTTC
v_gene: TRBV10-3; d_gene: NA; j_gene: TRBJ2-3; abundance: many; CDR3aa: CAISGGVATDTQYF; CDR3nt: TGTGCCATCAGTGGTGGGGTTGCCACAGATACGCAGTATTTT
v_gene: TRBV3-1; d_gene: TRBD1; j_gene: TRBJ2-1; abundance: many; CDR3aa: CASSQPLRTGYNEQFF; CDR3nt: TGTGCCAGCAGCCAACCCCTCCGGACAGGCTACAATGAGCAGTTCTTC
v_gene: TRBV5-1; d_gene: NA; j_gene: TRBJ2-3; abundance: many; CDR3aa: CASSLGPNLNTQYF; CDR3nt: TGCGCCAGCAGCTTGGGCCCTAATCTGAATACGCAGTATTTT
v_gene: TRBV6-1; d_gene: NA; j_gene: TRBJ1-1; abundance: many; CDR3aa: CASSHRNRNTEAFF; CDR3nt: TGTGCCAGCAGTCACAGGAACCGTAACACTGAAGCTTTCTTT
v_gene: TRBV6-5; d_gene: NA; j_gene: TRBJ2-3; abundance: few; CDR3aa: CASSYSLGADTQYF; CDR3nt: TGTGCCAGCAGTTACTCGCTGGGTGCAGATACGCAGTATTTT
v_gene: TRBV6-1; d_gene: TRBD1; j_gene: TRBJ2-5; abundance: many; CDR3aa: CASSAGQGREETQYF; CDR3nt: TGTGCCAGCAGTGCGGGACAGGGGAGAGAAGAGACCCAGTACTTC
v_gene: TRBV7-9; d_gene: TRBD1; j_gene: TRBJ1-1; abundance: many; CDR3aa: CASSTGTGNTEAFF; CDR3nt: TGTGCCAGCAGCACCGGGACAGGGAACACTGAAGCTTTCTTT
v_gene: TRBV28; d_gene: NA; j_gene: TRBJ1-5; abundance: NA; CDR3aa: CASTINRGPNQPQHF; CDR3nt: TGTGCCAGCACCATAAACCGGGGACCCAATCAGCCCCAGCATTTT
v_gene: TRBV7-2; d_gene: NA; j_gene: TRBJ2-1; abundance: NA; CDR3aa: CVSSPRSYNEQFF; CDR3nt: TGTGTCAGCAGCCCCAGGTCCTACAATGAGCAGTTCTTC
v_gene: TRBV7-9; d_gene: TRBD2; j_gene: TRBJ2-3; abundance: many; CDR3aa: CASRWISGGRTDTQYF; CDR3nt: TGTGCCAGCAGGTGGATTAGCGGGGGACGCACAGATACGCAGTATTTT
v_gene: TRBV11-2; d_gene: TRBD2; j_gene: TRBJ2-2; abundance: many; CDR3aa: CASSSQKRTSGSITGELFF; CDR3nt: TGTGCCAGCAGCTCACAGAAAAGGACTAGCGGGAGTATCACCGGGGAGCTGTTTTTT
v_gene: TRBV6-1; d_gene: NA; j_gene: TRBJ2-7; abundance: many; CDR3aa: CASRSSYEQYF; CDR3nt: TGTGCCAGCAGGAGCTCCTACGAGCAGTACTTC
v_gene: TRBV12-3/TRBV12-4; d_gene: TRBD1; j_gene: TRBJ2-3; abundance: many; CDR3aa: CASSFYDRGRTDTQYF; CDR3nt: TGTGCCAGCAGCTTTTATGACAGGGGTCGGACAGATACGCAGTATTTT
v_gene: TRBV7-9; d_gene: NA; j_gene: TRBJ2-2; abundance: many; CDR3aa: CASSSPTWGASGELFF; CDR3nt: TGTGCCAGCAGCTCCCCAACGTGGGGGGCGAGCGGGGAGCTGTTTTTT
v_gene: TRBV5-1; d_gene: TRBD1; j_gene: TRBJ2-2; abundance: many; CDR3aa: CASSLRDRNPTGELFF; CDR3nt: TGCGCCAGCAGCTTGCGGGACAGGAATCCGACCGGGGAGCTGTTTTTT
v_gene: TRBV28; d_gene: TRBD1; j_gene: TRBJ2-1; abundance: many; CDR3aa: CASSPDRDVYNEQFF; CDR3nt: TGTGCCAGCAGTCCTGACAGGGACGTTTACAATGAGCAGTTCTTC
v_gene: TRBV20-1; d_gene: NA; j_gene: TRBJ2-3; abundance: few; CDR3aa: CSARDGDGTDTQYF; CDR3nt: TGCAGTGCTAGAGATGGGGACGGCACAGATACGCAGTATTTT
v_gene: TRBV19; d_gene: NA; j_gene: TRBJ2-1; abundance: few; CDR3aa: CASSIGYNDGWYEQFF; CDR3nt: TGTGCCAGTAGTATAGGCTACAACGACGGATGGTATGAGCAGTTCTTC
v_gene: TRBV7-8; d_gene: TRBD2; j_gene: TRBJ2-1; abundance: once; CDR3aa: CASSLEGLAGVVEQFF; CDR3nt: TGTGCCAGCAGCTTAGAGGGACTAGCGGGAGTCGTTGAGCAGTTCTTC
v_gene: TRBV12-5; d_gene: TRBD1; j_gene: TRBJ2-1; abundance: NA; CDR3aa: CASGPLLGGEQFF; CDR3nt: TGTGCTAGTGGTCCCCTACTAGGGGGCGAGCAGTTCTTC
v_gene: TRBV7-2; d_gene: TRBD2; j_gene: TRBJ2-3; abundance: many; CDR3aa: CASKGTSGSPDTQYF; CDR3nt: TGTGCCAGCAAGGGGACTAGCGGGAGCCCGGATACGCAGTATTTT
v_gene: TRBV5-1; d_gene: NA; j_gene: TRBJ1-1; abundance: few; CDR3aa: CASSLDKLLGRVNTEAFF; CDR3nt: TGCGCCAGCAGCTTGGATAAACTTCTCGGGCGGGTGAACACTGAAGCTTTCTTT
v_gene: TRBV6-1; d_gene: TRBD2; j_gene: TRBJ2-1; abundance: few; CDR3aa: CASSVPRARLAAHEQFF; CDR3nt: TGTGCCAGCAGTGTTCCCAGAGCCAGACTAGCGGCCCATGAGCAGTTCTTC
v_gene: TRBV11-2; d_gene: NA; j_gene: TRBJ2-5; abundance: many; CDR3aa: CASSLGGIAQETQYF; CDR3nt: TGTGCCAGCAGCTTAGGCGGGATTGCCCAAGAGACCCAGTACTTC
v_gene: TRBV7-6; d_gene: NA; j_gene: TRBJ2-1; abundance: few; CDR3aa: CASSLARGRIRTQDYNEQFF; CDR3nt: TGTGCCAGCAGCTTAGCGCGGGGGCGCATTCGGACTCAAGACTACAATGAGCAGTTCTTC
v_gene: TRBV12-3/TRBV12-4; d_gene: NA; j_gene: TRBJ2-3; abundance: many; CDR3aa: CASSSLAETTDTQYF; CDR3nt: TGTGCCAGCAGTTCCTTAGCGGAGACCACAGATACGCAGTATTTT
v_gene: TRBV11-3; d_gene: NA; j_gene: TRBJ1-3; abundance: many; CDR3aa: CASSPRGEAGNTIYF; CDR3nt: TGTGCCAGCAGCCCCAGGGGCGAGGCTGGAAACACCATATATTTT
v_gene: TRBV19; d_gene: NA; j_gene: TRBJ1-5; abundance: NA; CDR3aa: CASSLKWTEGNQPQHF; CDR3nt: TGTGCCAGTAGTCTAAAATGGACAGAGGGAAATCAGCCCCAGCATTTT
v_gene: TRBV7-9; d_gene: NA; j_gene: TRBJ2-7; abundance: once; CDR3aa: CASSFRPYEQYF; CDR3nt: TGTGCCAGCAGCTTCCGACCCTACGAGCAGTACTTC
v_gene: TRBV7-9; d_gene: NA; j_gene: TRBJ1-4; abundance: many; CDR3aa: CASSLLSWGNAEKLFF; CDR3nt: TGTGCCAGCAGCTTATTGAGTTGGGGGAATGCTGAAAAACTGTTTTTT
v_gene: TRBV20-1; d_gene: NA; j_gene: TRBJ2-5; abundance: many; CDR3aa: CSARGGGRETQYF; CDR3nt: TGCAGTGCCAGGGGCGGCGGGAGAGAGACCCAGTACTTC
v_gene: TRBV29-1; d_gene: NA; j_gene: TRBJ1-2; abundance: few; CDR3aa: CSVEDGRSYGYTF; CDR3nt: TGCAGCGTTGAAGATGGGCGGAGCTATGGCTACACCTTC
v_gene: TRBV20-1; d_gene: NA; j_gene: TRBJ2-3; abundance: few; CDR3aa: CSALIRTQYF; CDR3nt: TGCAGTGCGCTAATACGTACGCAGTATTTT
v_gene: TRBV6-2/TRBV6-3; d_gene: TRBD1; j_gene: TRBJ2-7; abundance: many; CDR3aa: CASSYWAGTGAHEQYF; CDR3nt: TGTGCCAGCAGTTACTGGGCCGGGACAGGGGCCCACGAGCAGTACTTC
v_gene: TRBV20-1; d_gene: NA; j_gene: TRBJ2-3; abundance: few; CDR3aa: CSAGFLDEADTQYF; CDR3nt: TGCAGTGCTGGATTCCTAGATGAGGCAGATACGCAGTATTTT
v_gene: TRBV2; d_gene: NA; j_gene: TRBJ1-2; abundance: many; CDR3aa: CASSWAYGYTF; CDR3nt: TGTGCCAGCAGTTGGGCCTATGGCTACACCTTC
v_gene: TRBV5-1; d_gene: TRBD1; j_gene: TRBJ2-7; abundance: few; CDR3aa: CASSFSATGPYEQYF; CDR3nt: TGCGCCAGCAGCTTTTCTGCGACAGGGCCCTACGAGCAGTACTTC
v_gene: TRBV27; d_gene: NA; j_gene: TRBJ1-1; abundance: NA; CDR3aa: CASSSSGNTEAFF; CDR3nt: TGTGCCAGCAGTTCTTCAGGGAACACTGAAGCTTTCTTT
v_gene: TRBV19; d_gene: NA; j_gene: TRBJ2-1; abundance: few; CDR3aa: CASSISIYNEQFF; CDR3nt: TGTGCCAGTAGTATCTCCATCTACAATGAGCAGTTCTTC
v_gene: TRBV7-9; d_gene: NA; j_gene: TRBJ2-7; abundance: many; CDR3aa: CASSLWSGNNEQYF; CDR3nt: TGTGCCAGCAGCTTATGGTCAGGGAACAACGAGCAGTACTTC
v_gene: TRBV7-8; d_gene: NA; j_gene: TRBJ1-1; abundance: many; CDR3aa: CASSLEGFLEAFF; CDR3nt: TGTGCCAGCAGCTTAGAGGGCTTCCTAGAAGCTTTCTTT
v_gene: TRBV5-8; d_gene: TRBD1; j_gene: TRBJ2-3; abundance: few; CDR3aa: CASSLSRGYTDTQYF; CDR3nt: TGTGCCAGCAGCTTATCCAGGGGGTACACAGATACGCAGTATTTT
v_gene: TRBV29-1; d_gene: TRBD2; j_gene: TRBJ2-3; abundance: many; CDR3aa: CSVTSGSGTDTQYF; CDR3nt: TGCAGCGTGACTAGCGGGAGCGGCACAGATACGCAGTATTTT
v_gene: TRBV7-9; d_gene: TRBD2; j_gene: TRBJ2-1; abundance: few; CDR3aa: CASSSGRLANEQFF; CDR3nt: TGTGCCAGCAGCTCAGGAAGACTAGCCAATGAGCAGTTCTTC
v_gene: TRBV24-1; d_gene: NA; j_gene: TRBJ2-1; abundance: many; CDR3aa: CATTRGVGGEQFF; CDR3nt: TGTGCCACCACAAGGGGGGTGGGTGGTGAGCAGTTCTTC
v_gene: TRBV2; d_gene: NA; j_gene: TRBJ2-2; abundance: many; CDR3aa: CASSQSSSTGELFF; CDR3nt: TGTGCCAGCAGTCAGTCTAGTTCAACCGGGGAGCTGTTTTTT
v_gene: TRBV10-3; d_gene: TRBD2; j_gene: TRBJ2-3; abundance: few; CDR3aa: CATRTSGSKDTQYF; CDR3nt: TGTGCCACTCGGACTAGCGGGAGTAAAGATACGCAGTATTTT
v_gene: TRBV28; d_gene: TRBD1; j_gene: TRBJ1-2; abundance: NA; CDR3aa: CASSFRTGNGYTF; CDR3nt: TGTGCCAGCAGTTTCCGGACAGGGAATGGCTACACCTTC
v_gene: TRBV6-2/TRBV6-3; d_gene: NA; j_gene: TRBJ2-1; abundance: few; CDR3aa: CASSYSTGTLYNEQFF; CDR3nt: TGTGCCAGCAGTTACTCGACCGGGACTCTATACAATGAGCAGTTCTTC
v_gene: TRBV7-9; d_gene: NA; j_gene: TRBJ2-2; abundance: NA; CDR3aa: CASRRGTGRGTGELFF; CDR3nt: TGTGCCAGCAGACGAGGGACGGGAAGGGGAACCGGGGAGCTGTTTTTT
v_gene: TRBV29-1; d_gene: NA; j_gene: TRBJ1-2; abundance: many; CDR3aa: CSGTQANYGYTF; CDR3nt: TGCAGCGGGACTCAGGCTAACTATGGCTACACCTTC